The next 6 T cell receptor beta chains were all read from a single sample in a study of patients and donors after allogeneic stem cell transplantation. TCRdb re-called the RT-PCR reads with MiXCR, one entry per CDR3 protein. The table records approximately 170,000 distinct CDR3 sequences, 24% of them present only once. Sequenced material: blood, either unsorted or a sorted T cell fraction (not recorded which). These receptors were obtained from a human donor who was either an allogeneic HSCT recipient or a stem cell or donor lymphocyte infusion donor (not recorded which). It is not recorded whose cells these are; they may come from a transplant donor.

This clonotype came up a few times. The chain combines TRBV5-1 with TRBJ1-1, with no clear D. Trimming pared 5 bases from V and 4 bases from J, leaving 15 bases between. Per the germline V gene, CDR1 is SGHRS and CDR2 is YFSETQ. This CDR3 has 14 residues. This chain's CDR3 is CASSPYVGGTEAFF. Written as DNA, the CDR3 is TGCGCCAGCAGTCCCTACGTGGGAGGCACTGAAGCTTTCTTT.

V is TRBV5-1 and J is TRBJ1-2; D not certain. The germline V and J ends were trimmed by 3 bases and 4 bases, with 16 bases remaining between them. The CDR3 is made up of 15 amino acids. Germline V gene lookup returns CDR1 SGHRS and CDR2 YFSETQ. CDR3 residues: CASSSLESPGYGYTF. CDR3 DNA sequence: TGCGCCAGCAGCTCCCTCGAGAGTCCGGGCTATGGCTACACCTTC. The full variable domain, with the rest looked up from reference TRBV5-1 and TRBJ1-2, is KAGVTQTPRYLIKTRGQQVTLSCSPISGHRSVSWYQQTPGQGLQFLFEYFSETQRNKGNFPGRFSGRQFSNSRSEMNVSTLELGDSALYLCASSSLESPGYGYTFGSGTRLTVV.

This clonotype was counted a few times. CDR3 sequence reads: CASSLVVAGSTDTQYF. CDR3 nucleotides: TGTGCCAGCAGCTTGGTGGTAGCGGGGAGCACAGATACGCAGTATTTT. The chain is built from TRBV5-6 and TRBJ2-3; 8 bases line up with TRBD2. Germline trimming cut 0 bases from V and 0 bases from J; bases unmatched to any gene: 3. This CDR3 spans 16 amino acids. Looked up from germline, CDR1 is SGHDT and CDR2 is YYEEEE.

The chain links TRBV5-1 to TRBJ2-2; 8 positions agree with TRBD1. This CDR3 region has 16 residues. Looked up from germline, CDR1 is SGHRS and CDR2 is YFSETQ. Losses at the gene ends were 0 bases for V and 3 bases for J; bases not matched to a gene: 4. The CDR3 reads CASSLGTGHHTGELFF. CDR3 nucleotide sequence: TGCGCCAGCAGCTTGGGGACAGGGCACCACACCGGGGAGCTGTTTTTT.

CDR3 nucleotides: TGCAGCGTTGAAAGGTGGGAAGGCACAGATACGCAGTATTTT. Translation: CSVERWEGTDTQYF. This chain uses TRBV29-1 with TRBJ2-3; D gene uncertain. The length of the CDR3 is 14 residues. V was trimmed by 2 bases and J by 1 base, leaving 10 bases between them. Looked up from germline, CDR1 is SQVTM and CDR2 is ANQGSEA.

The chain recombines TRBV29-1 with TRBJ2-7; 7 bases map to TRBD2. The CDR3 contains 13 residues. Germline lookup yields CDR1 SQVTM and CDR2 ANQGSEA. The junction had 9 bases not matched to a gene; V was cut back by 7 bases and J by 3 bases. CDR3 sequence (DNA): TGCAGCGGGATCTTAGCGGGTCTCTACGAGCAGTACTTC. This gives the protein CSGILAGLYEQYF.